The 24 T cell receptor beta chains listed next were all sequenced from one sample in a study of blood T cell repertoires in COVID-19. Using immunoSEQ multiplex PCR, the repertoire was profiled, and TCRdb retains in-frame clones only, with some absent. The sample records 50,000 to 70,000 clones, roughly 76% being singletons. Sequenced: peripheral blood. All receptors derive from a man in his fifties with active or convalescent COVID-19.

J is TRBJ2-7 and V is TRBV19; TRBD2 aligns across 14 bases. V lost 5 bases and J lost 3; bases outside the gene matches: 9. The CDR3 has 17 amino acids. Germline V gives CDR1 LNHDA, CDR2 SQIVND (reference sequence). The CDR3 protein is CASSPGTSGGLFYEQYF. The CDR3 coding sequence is TGTGCCAGTAGTCCCGGGACTAGCGGGGGCCTTTTCTACGAGCAGTACTTC.

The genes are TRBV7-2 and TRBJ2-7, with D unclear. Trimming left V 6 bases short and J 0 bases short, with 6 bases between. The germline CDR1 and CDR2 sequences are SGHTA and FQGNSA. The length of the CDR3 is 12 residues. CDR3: CASSQYSYEQYF. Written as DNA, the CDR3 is TGTGCCAGCAGTCAGTACTCCTACGAGCAGTACTTC.

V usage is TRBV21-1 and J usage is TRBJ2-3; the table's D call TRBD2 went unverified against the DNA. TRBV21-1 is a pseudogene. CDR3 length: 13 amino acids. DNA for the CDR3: TGTGCCAGCAGCAAAGCCGGGTCAGATACGCAGTATTTT. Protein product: CASSKAGSDTQYF.

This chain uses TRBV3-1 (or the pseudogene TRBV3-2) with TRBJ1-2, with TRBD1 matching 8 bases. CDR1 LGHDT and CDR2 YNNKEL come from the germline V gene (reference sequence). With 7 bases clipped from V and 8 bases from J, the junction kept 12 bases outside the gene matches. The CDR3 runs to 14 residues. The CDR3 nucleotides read TGTGCCAGCACCCCAGGGACAGGTTCGGGAGGCTACACCTTC. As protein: CASTPGTGSGGYTF.

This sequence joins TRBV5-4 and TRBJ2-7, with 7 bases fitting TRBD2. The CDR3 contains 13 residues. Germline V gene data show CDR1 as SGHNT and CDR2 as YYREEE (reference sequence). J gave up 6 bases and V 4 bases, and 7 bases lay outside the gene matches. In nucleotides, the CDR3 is TGTGCCAGCAGCCCCGACGGGGGGAGCGAGCAGTACTTC. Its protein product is CASSPDGGSEQYF. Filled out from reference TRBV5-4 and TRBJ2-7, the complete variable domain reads ETGVTQSPTHLIKTRGQQVTLRCSSQSGHNTVSWYQQALGQGPQFIFQYYREEENGRGNFPPRFSGLQFPNYSSELNVNALELDDSALYLCASSPDGGSEQYFGPGTRLTVT.

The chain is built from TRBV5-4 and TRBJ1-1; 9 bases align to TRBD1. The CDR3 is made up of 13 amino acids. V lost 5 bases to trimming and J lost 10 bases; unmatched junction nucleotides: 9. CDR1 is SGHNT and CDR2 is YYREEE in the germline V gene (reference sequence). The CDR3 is CASSSGTGRGAFF. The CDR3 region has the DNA TGTGCCAGCAGTTCCGGGACAGGGAGAGGAGCTTTCTTT.

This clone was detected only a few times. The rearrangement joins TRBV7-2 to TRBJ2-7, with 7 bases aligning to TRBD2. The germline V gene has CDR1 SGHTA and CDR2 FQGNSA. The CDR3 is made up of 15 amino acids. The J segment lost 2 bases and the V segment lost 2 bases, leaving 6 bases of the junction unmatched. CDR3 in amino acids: CASSLRRGTAYEQYF. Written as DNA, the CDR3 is TGTGCCAGCAGCTTAAGGCGGGGGACCGCCTACGAGCAGTACTTC.

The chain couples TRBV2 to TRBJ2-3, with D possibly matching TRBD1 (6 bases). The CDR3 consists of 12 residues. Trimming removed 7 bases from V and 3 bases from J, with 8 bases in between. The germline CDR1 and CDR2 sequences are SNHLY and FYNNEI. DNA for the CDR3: TGTGCCAGCAACAGGGTGACAGATACGCAGTATTTT. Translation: CASNRVTDTQYF.

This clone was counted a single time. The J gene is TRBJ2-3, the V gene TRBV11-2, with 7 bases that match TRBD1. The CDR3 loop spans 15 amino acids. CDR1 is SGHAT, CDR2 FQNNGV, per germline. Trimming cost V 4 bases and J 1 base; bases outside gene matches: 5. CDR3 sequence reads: CASSYPGQRTDTQYF. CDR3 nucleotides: TGTGCCAGCAGCTATCCGGGACAGCGCACAGATACGCAGTATTTT.

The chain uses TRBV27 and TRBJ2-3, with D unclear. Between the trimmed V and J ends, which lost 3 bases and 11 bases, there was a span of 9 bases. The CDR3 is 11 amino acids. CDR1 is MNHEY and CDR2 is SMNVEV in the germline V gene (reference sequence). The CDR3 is CASSFLFWQYF. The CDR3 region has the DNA TGTGCCAGCAGTTTCTTGTTCTGGCAGTATTTT.

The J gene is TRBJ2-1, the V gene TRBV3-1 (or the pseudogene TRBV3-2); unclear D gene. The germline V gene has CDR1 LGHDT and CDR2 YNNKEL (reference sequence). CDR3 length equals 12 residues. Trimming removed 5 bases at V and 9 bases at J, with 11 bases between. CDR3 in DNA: TGTGCCAGCAGCTCGGCGGAGAGTGAGCAGTTCTTC. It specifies CASSSAESEQFF.

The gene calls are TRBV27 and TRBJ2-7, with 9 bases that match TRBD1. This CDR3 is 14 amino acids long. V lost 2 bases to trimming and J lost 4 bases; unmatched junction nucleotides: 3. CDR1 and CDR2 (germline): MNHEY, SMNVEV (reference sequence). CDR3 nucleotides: TGTGCCAGCAGTTTAAACAGGGGGCCATACGAGCAGTACTTC. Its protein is CASSLNRGPYEQYF.

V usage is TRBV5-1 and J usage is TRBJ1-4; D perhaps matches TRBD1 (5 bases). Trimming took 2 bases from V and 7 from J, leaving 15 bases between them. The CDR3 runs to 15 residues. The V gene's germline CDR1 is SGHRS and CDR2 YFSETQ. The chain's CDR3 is CASSFSAGGSEKLFF. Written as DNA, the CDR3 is TGCGCCAGCAGCTTTTCGGCGGGGGGAAGTGAAAAACTGTTTTTT.

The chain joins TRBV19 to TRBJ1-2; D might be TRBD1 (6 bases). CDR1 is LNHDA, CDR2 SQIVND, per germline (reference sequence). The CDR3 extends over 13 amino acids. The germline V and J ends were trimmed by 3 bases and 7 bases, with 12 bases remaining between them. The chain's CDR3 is CASSIAQDSGYTF. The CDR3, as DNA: TGTGCCAGTAGTATTGCTCAGGACAGTGGCTACACCTTC. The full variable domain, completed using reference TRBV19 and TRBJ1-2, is DGGITQSPKYLFRKEGQNVTLSCEQNLNHDAMYWYRQDPGQGLRLIYYSQIVNDFQKGDIAEGYSVSREKKESFPLTVTSAQKNPTAFYLCASSIAQDSGYTFGSGTRLTVV.

CDR3 sequence (DNA): TGTGCCGGCCACGGGGGTGACACTGAAGCTTTCTTT. Encoded protein: CAGHGGDTEAFF. The V and J genes are TRBV6-5 and TRBJ1-1; D might be TRBD1 (5 bases). This CDR3 has 12 amino acids. The germline V gene encodes CDR1 MNHEY and CDR2 SVGAGI. The V gene lost 11 bases and the J gene lost 3 bases, with 13 bases spanning the gap.

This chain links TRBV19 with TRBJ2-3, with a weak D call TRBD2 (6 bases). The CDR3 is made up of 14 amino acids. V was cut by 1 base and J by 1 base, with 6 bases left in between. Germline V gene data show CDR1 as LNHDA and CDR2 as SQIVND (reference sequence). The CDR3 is CASSIAGGTDTQYF. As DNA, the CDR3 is TGTGCCAGTAGTATAGCGGGGGGCACAGATACGCAGTATTTT.

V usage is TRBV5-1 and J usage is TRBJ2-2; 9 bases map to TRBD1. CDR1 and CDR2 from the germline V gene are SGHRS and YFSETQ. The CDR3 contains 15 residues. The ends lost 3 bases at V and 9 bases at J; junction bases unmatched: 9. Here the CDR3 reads CASSWLQGAVRELFF. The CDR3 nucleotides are TGCGCCAGCAGCTGGCTACAGGGGGCCGTGAGGGAGCTGTTTTTT.

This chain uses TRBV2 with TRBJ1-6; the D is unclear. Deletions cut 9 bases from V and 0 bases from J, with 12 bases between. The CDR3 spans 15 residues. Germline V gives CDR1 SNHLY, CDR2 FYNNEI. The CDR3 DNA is TGTGCCAGTTTTTCATCCCCCTCCTATAATTCACCCCTCCACTTT. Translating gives CASFSSPSYNSPLHF.

CDR3 loop: CASSSAPGQGEETQYF. The CDR3 DNA reads TGTGCCAGCAGCTCGGCGCCGGGACAGGGTGAAGAGACCCAGTACTTC. The chain employs TRBV7-8 and TRBJ2-5; 9 nucleotides match TRBD1. Germline CDR1 reads SGHVS; CDR2 reads FQNEAQ. Losses at the gene ends were 4 bases for V and 3 bases for J; bases not matched to a gene: 9. CDR3 length equals 16 residues. The full variable domain, its missing parts supplied by reference TRBV7-8 and TRBJ2-5, is GAGVSQSPRYKVAKRGQDVALRCDPISGHVSLFWYQQALGQGPEFLTYFQNEAQLDKSGLPSDRFFAERPEGSVSTLKIQRTQQEDSAVYLCASSSAPGQGEETQYFGPGTRLLVL.

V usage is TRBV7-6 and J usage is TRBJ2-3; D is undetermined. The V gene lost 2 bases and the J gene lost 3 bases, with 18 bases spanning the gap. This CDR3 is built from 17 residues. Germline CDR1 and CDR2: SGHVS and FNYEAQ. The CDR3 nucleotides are TGTGCCAGCAGCTTATTCGGTAGCATCGGTGGGACAGATACGCAGTATTTT. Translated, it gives CASSLFGSIGGTDTQYF. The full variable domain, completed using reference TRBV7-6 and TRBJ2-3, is GAGVSQSPRYKVTKRGQDVALRCDPISGHVSLYWYRQALGQGPEFLTYFNYEAQQDKSGLPNDRFSAERPEGSISTLTIQRTEQRDSAMYRCASSLFGSIGGTDTQYFGPGTRLTVL.

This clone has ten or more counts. CDR3 nucleotides: TGTGCCAGCAGCCTGGGTTCTTCCGGGATTGAACCGGATGGCTACACCTTC. Protein sequence: CASSLGSSGIEPDGYTF. The J gene is TRBJ1-2, the V gene TRBV11-2; D is unresolved. Germline assignment: CDR1 SGHAT and CDR2 FQNNGV. This CDR3 is built from 17 residues. Trimming left V 5 bases short and J 6 bases short, with 25 bases between.

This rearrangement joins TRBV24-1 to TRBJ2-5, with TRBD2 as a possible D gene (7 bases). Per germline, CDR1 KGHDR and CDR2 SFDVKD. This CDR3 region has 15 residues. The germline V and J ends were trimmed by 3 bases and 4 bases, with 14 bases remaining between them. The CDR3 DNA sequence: TGTGCCACCAGTGATGGGGGGGCAGGGATAGAGACCCAGTACTTC. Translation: CATSDGGAGIETQYF.

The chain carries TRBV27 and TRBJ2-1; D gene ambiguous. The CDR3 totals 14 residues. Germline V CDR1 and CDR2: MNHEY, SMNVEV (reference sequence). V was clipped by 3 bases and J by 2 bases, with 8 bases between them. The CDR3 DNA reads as TGTGCCAGCAGTTTGAGGTCGACCTACAATGAGCAGTTCTTC. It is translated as CASSLRSTYNEQFF.

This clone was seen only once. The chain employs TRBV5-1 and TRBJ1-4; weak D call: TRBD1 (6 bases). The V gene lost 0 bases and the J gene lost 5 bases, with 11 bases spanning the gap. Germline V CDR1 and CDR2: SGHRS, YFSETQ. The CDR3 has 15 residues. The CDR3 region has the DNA TGCGCCAGCAGCTTGGTGGGGGCAGGGAATGAAAAACTGTTTTTT. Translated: CASSLVGAGNEKLFF.